The 5 T cell receptor beta chains given below trace back to one sample, sequenced in a study of T cells in localized non-small cell lung cancer (dated by TCRdb to about 2020). The method was the immunoSEQ multiplex PCR assay. Imported from immuneACCESS, the table was reduced by TCRdb to in-frame sequences with V and J called. These copies leave out some clones; in studies compared against another copy, an unresolved V gene accounts for under half, and the cause of the remainder is not known. Within this sample are under 50,000 clones, with around 86% of them counted one time only. Of the sample, 15% to 20% falls within the top ten clones. Specimen: peripheral blood mononuclear cells, collected before any cancer treatment. The receptors come from a man aged 40 to 75 with stage III lung adenocarcinoma.

V usage is TRBV30 and J usage is TRBJ1-1, with D possibly being TRBD1 (5 bases). The germline V gene has CDR1 GTSNPN and CDR2 SVGIG (reference sequence). The V end was cut by 2 bases, the J end by 4 bases, with 8 bases between. The CDR3 spans 12 residues. CDR3 DNA: TGTGCCTGGAGTCGGGGGGGCACTGAAGCTTTCTTT. It translates to CAWSRGGTEAFF. The full variable domain, completed using reference TRBV30 and TRBJ1-1, is SQTIHQWPATLVQPVGSPLSLECTVEGTSNPNLYWYRQAAGRGLQLLFYSVGIGQISSEVPQNLSASRPQDRQFILSSKKLLLSDSGFYLCAWSRGGTEAFFGQGTRLTVV.

The chain joins TRBV5-8 to TRBJ1-3; 8 nucleotides agree with TRBD1. V gave up 4 bases and J gave up 1 base; unmatched junction bases: 7. CDR3 length: 16 residues. Germline CDR1 reads SGHTS; CDR2 reads YDEGEE. The CDR3 loop is CASSVDQGASGNTIYF. The CDR3 region has the DNA TGTGCCAGCAGCGTGGACCAGGGGGCTTCTGGAAACACCATATATTTT.

The chain uses TRBV30 and TRBJ2-7, with TRBD1 matching over 9 bases. The germline gives CDR1 GTSNPN, CDR2 SVGIG (reference sequence). CDR3 length: 14 residues. Trimming took 1 base from V and 4 from J; bases not matched to a gene: 5. The CDR3 region has the DNA TGTGCCTGGAGTGAAACAGGGGGCGGGTACGAGCAGTACTTC. This encodes CAWSETGGGYEQYF.

The genes are TRBV10-3 and TRBJ2-2; 7 bases agree with TRBD1. CDR1 is ENHRY and CDR2 is SYGVKD in the germline V gene. This CDR3 contains 15 residues. V lost 6 bases and J lost 7; bases outside the gene matches: 11. The CDR3 loop is CAIRSDRERIGELFF. CDR3 nucleotide sequence: TGTGCCATCAGGTCAGACAGGGAGAGAATCGGGGAGCTGTTTTTT.

This chain joins TRBV6-5 and TRBJ1-2; TRBD1 matches at 8 bases. V shed 5 bases, J shed 2 bases, and the junction held 7 bases outside the gene matches. CDR3 length equals 15 residues. In germline, CDR1 is MNHEY, CDR2 SVGAGI. CDR3 coding DNA: TGTGCCAGCAGTACCCCTCGACAGGGGAACTATGGCTACACCTTC. Translated: CASSTPRQGNYGYTF.